Following are 27 T cell receptor beta chains from one sample sequenced in a study of blood T cell repertoires in COVID-19. Method: immunoSEQ multiplex PCR; TCRdb's copy keeps in-frame clones and lacks some. The profile shows 300,000 to 350,000 clones, 80% to 90% of them singletons. Sequencing was done on a sample of PBMCs or T cells enriched from blood (not recorded which). Every receptor here comes from a man aged 25-45 years who had recovered from COVID-19.

This clone was observed a handful of times. Other nucleotide sequences in the sample specify the same CDR3. The chain uses TRBV6-4 and TRBJ2-3; TRBD2 agrees at 14 bases. CDR1 is MRHNA, CDR2 SNTAGT, per germline. The CDR3 loop spans 16 amino acids. With V trimmed by 0 bases and J by 4 bases, 0 bases remained unmatched. The CDR3 here is CASSDSTSGGADTQYF. CDR3 in DNA: TGTGCCAGCAGTGACTCGACTAGCGGGGGGGCAGATACGCAGTATTTT.

The CDR3 DNA reads TGTGCCAGCAGCGGGGGCCGGGCTAATGAAAAACTGTTTTTT. This translates into CASSGGRANEKLFF. The rearrangement joins TRBV9 to TRBJ1-4; TRBD1 is a possible D gene (5 bases). The CDR3 is made up of 14 amino acids. Trimming shortened V by 3 bases and J by 3 bases, and 9 bases separated the two germline ends. Germline V lookup: CDR1 SGDLS, CDR2 YYNGEE. Looking up the rest from reference TRBV9 and TRBJ1-4 gives the full variable domain: DSGVTQTPKHLITATGQRVTLRCSPRSGDLSVYWYQQSLDQGLQFLIQYYNGEERAKGNILERFSAQQFPDLHSELNLSSLELGDSALYFCASSGGRANEKLFFGSGTQLSVL.

Here the CDR3 DNA reads TGTGCCTGGAGTTTTACACAAACAGGGGAAGCTTTCTTT. Translating gives CAWSFTQTGEAFF. V and J are TRBV30 and TRBJ1-1, with D possibly TRBD1 on 6 matching bases. The CDR3 covers 13 residues. Germline values: CDR1 GTSNPN, CDR2 SVGIG (reference sequence). The germline V and J ends were trimmed by 2 bases and 8 bases, with 15 bases remaining between them. Together with reference TRBV30 and TRBJ1-1, the CDR3 gives the full variable domain: SQTIHQWPATLVQPVGSPLSLECTVEGTSNPNLYWYRQAAGRGLQLLFYSVGIGQISSEVPQNLSASRPQDRQFILSSKKLLLSDSGFYLCAWSFTQTGEAFFGQGTRLTVV.

The V gene is TRBV10-2, the J gene TRBJ2-1; D perhaps matches TRBD2 (5 bases). The CDR3 has 15 amino acids. Germline CDR1 is WSHSY and CDR2 is SAAADI. Trimming took 2 bases from V and 2 from J, leaving 10 bases between them. The CDR3 DNA follows: TGCGCCAGCAGTGAGAGGGAGACAACCTACAATGAGCAGTTCTTC. The encoded protein is CASSERETTYNEQFF.

This chain uses TRBV29-1 with TRBJ2-5, with TRBD2 matching 8 bases. The J segment lost 4 bases and the V segment lost 8 bases, leaving 15 bases of the junction unmatched. This CDR3 comprises 15 residues. CDR1 and CDR2 from the germline V gene are SQVTM and ANQGSEA. The CDR3 loop is CSSGGAAGGGETQYF. The CDR3 DNA reads as TGCAGCTCTGGAGGCGCCGCGGGGGGAGGAGAGACCCAGTACTTC.

J is TRBJ1-2 and V is TRBV5-8; D possibly corresponds to TRBD1 (5 bases). The CDR3 extends over 14 amino acids. The V end was cut by 6 bases, the J end by 1 base, with 13 bases between. CDR1 and CDR2 from the germline V gene are SGHTS and YDEGEE. DNA of the CDR3: TGTGCCAGCATCACCCCAGGGATTAACTATGGCTACACCTTC. Translation gives CASITPGINYGYTF.

This chain links TRBV7-2 with TRBJ1-1, with D perhaps matching TRBD1 (6 bases). Trimming pared 2 bases from V and 1 base from J, leaving 11 bases between. The length of the CDR3 is 15 residues. Germline loops: CDR1 SGHTA, CDR2 FQGNSA. This CDR3 is CASSLYRTENTEAFF. The CDR3 coding sequence is TGTGCCAGCAGCTTATATCGGACAGAGAACACTGAAGCTTTCTTT. The full variable domain, completed using reference TRBV7-2 and TRBJ1-1, is GAGVSQSPSNKVTEKGKDVELRCDPISGHTALYWYRQSLGQGLEFLIYFQGNSAPDKSGLPSDRFSAERTGGSVSTLTIQRTQQEDSAVYLCASSLYRTENTEAFFGQGTRLTVV.

The chain couples TRBV5-8 to TRBJ1-5, with a weak D call TRBD1 (6 bases). Germline CDR1 and CDR2: SGHTS and YDEGEE. This CDR3 has 13 amino acids. Between the trimmed V and J ends, which lost 5 bases and 7 bases, there was a span of 13 bases. This CDR3 is CASRTGRQQPQHF. For the CDR3, the DNA is TGTGCCAGCAGGACAGGCCGGCAGCAGCCCCAGCATTTT.

The chain links TRBV14 to TRBJ1-1; D not resolved. Germline values: CDR1 SGHDN, CDR2 FVKESK. V was pared by 4 bases and J by 5 bases, with 8 bases between. The CDR3 loop spans 12 amino acids. Here the CDR3 DNA reads TGTGCCAGCAGCCGTCTCGGGACTGAAGCTTTCTTT. It yields the protein CASSRLGTEAFF.

The chain has TRBV9 and TRBJ2-5; tentative D call: TRBD2 (5 bases). Between the trimmed V and J ends, which lost 5 bases and 4 bases, there was a span of 15 bases. The V gene's germline CDR1 is SGDLS and CDR2 YYNGEE. The CDR3 covers 14 residues. DNA of the CDR3: TGTGCCAGCAGTGAGACATCCGGAGGAGAGACCCAGTACTTC. Protein product: CASSETSGGETQYF.

The rearrangement links TRBV19 to TRBJ2-7; possible D gene TRBD1, 6 bases. Germline V lookup: CDR1 LNHDA, CDR2 SQIVND (reference sequence). V was trimmed by 4 bases and J by 2 bases, leaving 9 bases between them. The CDR3 totals 13 residues. DNA for the CDR3: TGTGCCAGTAGTAACAGGGAGCCCTACGAGCAGTACTTC. Encoded protein: CASSNREPYEQYF.

The chain joins TRBV7-6 to TRBJ1-2, with 8 bases fitting TRBD1. This CDR3 has 15 residues. V was clipped by 1 base and J by 7 bases; unmatched bases: 8. The germline V gene encodes CDR1 SGHVS and CDR2 FNYEAQ. The CDR3 is CASSLDTQGAGGYTF. CDR3 nucleotides: TGTGCCAGCAGCTTAGATACCCAGGGGGCCGGTGGCTACACCTTC.

The chain is built from TRBV7-8 and TRBJ1-1; TRBD1 might be the D (5 bases). Trimming took off 5 bases at V and 1 base at J, with 20 bases between the two ends. The germline V gene encodes CDR1 SGHVS and CDR2 FQNEAQ. The CDR3 sequence is 17 residues long. CDR3 in DNA: TGTGCCAGCAGCCTATCCTTAGGTGGAGGGACGAACACTGAAGCTTTCTTT. Translated: CASSLSLGGGTNTEAFF.

The chain links TRBV19 to TRBJ2-5; weak D call: TRBD1 (6 bases). Trimming removed 0 bases at V and 5 bases at J, with 13 bases between. The CDR3 runs 15 residues. In germline, CDR1 is LNHDA, CDR2 SQIVND (reference sequence). CDR3 amino acids: CASSIEGGRGETQYF. The CDR3 DNA reads as TGTGCCAGTAGTATAGAGGGTGGAAGGGGGGAGACCCAGTACTTC.

This clone was picked up one time. CDR3 in DNA: TGTGCCAGCAGTGGACAGGGGTTAGTCACTGAAGCTTTCTTT. It codes for CASSGQGLVTEAFF. This rearrangement joins TRBV2 to TRBJ1-1; 8 bases are shared with TRBD1. This CDR3 is built from 14 residues. The ends lost 4 bases at V and 4 bases at J; junction bases unmatched: 5. CDR1 is SNHLY, CDR2 FYNNEI, per germline.

This chain links TRBV5-6 with TRBJ1-6; D is uncertain. The CDR3 consists of 13 residues. Germline lookup yields CDR1 SGHDT and CDR2 YYEEEE. Deletions cut 0 bases from V and 8 bases from J, with 6 bases between. Here the CDR3 reads CASSLDRHSPLHF. Written as DNA, the CDR3 is TGTGCCAGCAGCTTGGACAGACATTCACCCCTCCACTTT.

The V gene is TRBV27, the J gene TRBJ1-2, with TRBD1 as a possible D gene (5 bases). Germline CDR1 and CDR2: MNHEY and SMNVEV (reference sequence). The ends were cut back, 4 bases at V and 8 bases at J, with 20 bases in the middle. This CDR3 contains 15 residues. The CDR3 region has the DNA TGTGCCAGCAGTTCCACCTTCGGACGGGGACTAGGCTACACCTTC. Protein product: CASSSTFGRGLGYTF.

The CDR3 loop reads CASSWEQGPEAFF. CDR3 DNA: TGTGCCAGCAGTTGGGAACAGGGCCCTGAAGCTTTCTTT. The chain joins TRBV12-3 or TRBV12-4 to TRBJ1-1; D possibly corresponds to TRBD1 (6 bases). Trimming cost V 4 bases and J 6 bases, with 12 bases left between them. CDR3 length equals 13 residues.

This clone was picked up one time. The chain carries TRBV3-1 (or the pseudogene TRBV3-2) and TRBJ2-7, with 7 bases aligning to TRBD2. CDR3 length equals 12 residues. The J segment lost 5 bases and the V segment lost 6 bases, leaving 4 bases of the junction unmatched. CDR1 and CDR2 from the germline V gene are LGHDT and YNNKEL (reference sequence). The CDR3 DNA reads TGTGCCAGCAGTAGGACTAGGGACGAGCAGTACTTC. Protein: CASSRTRDEQYF.

The chain uses TRBV5-1 and TRBJ2-1, with a possible D match to TRBD2 (5 bases). The V end was cut by 4 bases, the J end by 7 bases, with 12 bases between. The CDR3 sequence is 13 residues long. CDR1 is SGHRS, CDR2 YFSETQ, per germline. The CDR3 nucleotides read TGCGCCAGCAGCCCCGGGATCGGGAATGAGCAGTTCTTC. This gives the protein CASSPGIGNEQFF.

The gene calls are TRBV7-9 and TRBJ1-4; TRBD1 matches 8 bases. This CDR3 has 15 amino acids. V shed 5 bases and J 8 bases; nucleotides not matched to a gene: 10. CDR1 is SEHNR and CDR2 is FQNEAQ in the germline V gene (reference sequence). The CDR3 loop is CASSGGTTGGEKLFF. As DNA, the CDR3 is TGTGCCAGCAGCGGCGGGACCACAGGGGGGGAAAAACTGTTTTTT.

The rearrangement uses TRBV5-6 and TRBJ2-3, with 11 bases aligning to TRBD2. Germline lookup yields CDR1 SGHDT and CDR2 YYEEEE. This CDR3 is built from 16 residues. V dropped 3 bases and J dropped 4; count of bases not matched to a gene: 7. CDR3 protein: CASSSGTSGPADTQYF. CDR3 coding DNA: TGTGCCAGCAGCTCGGGGACTAGCGGCCCTGCAGATACGCAGTATTTT.

The chain joins TRBV3-1 (or the pseudogene TRBV3-2) to TRBJ2-7; 8 bases line up with TRBD2. The germline V gene has CDR1 LGHDT and CDR2 YNNKEL (reference sequence). V trimming: 4 bases; J trimming: 4 bases; junction bases outside the gene matches: 9. The CDR3 runs to 15 residues. In nucleotides, the CDR3 is TGTGCCAGCAGCCGCGGGGGGCCTAGCGGATACGAGCAGTACTTC. It translates to CASSRGGPSGYEQYF.

J is TRBJ1-1 and V is TRBV6-5; 7 bases match TRBD1. CDR1 is MNHEY, CDR2 SVGAGI, per germline. This CDR3 has 13 residues. Germline trimming cut 1 base from V and 9 bases from J; bases unmatched to any gene: 5. This chain's CDR3 is CASSYWRGQKAFF. In nucleotides, the CDR3 is TGTGCCAGCAGTTACTGGAGGGGGCAAAAAGCTTTCTTT.

The J gene is TRBJ2-7, the V gene TRBV12-5; D possibly corresponds to TRBD1 (5 bases). The V end was cut by 4 bases, the J end by 6 bases, with 10 bases between. Germline V gene sequence: CDR1 LGHNT, CDR2 FRNRAP. The CDR3 consists of 12 residues. CDR3 sequence reads: CASGSRAFEQYF. DNA for the CDR3: TGTGCTAGTGGTTCCAGGGCTTTCGAGCAGTACTTC.

This rearrangement joins TRBV5-1 to TRBJ2-7; 8 nucleotides match TRBD1. The CDR3 covers 15 residues. Germline CDR1 SGHRS, CDR2 YFSETQ. The V and J ends lost 2 bases and 2 bases, in that order; junction bases with no gene match: 6. CDR3 protein: CASSFSQGAAYEQYF. The CDR3 DNA is TGCGCCAGCAGCTTTTCCCAGGGGGCGGCCTACGAGCAGTACTTC.

This clone occurred once. This sequence joins TRBV2 and TRBJ1-2; 9 bases line up with TRBD1. Germline CDR1 and CDR2: SNHLY and FYNNEI. The CDR3 extends over 15 amino acids. V shed 2 bases and J 5 bases; nucleotides not matched to a gene: 6. For the CDR3, the DNA is TGTGCCAGCAGTGAACGGACAGGGGAGAGATATGGCTACACCTTC. This translates into CASSERTGERYGYTF.